This TCR beta chain originates from a study of early T cells in non-severe SARS-CoV-2 infection. At the level of the study: Alpha and beta chains were unpaired, from unsorted whole-blood bulk RNA.

Individual cDNA molecules received unique molecular identifiers during library preparation. TCRdb reanalysed the 5' RACE reads using MiXCR and keeps one entry per CDR3 protein. The sample lists approximately 66,000 distinct CDR3 sequences, approximately 12% occurring once. The V gene end was trimmed by 8 bases and the J gene end by 8 bases; junction bases not matched to a gene: 9. This CDR3 contains 13 residues. Germline V gene data show CDR1 as MNHNY and CDR2 as SVGAGI (reference sequence). This clonotype has more than one count but fewer than ten. This TCR was recovered from an adult who was a healthcare worker with PCR-confirmed SARS-CoV-2 infection or an uninfected control (not recorded which). The donor label of this sample is uncertain. The sample was whole blood, taken at baseline. V usage is TRBV6-6 and J usage is TRBJ1-1, with TRBD1 identical over 9 bases. The CDR3 sequence: CASGDRALTEAFF. CDR3 DNA: TGTGCCAGCGGGGACAGGGCACTCACGGAAGCTTTCTTT.